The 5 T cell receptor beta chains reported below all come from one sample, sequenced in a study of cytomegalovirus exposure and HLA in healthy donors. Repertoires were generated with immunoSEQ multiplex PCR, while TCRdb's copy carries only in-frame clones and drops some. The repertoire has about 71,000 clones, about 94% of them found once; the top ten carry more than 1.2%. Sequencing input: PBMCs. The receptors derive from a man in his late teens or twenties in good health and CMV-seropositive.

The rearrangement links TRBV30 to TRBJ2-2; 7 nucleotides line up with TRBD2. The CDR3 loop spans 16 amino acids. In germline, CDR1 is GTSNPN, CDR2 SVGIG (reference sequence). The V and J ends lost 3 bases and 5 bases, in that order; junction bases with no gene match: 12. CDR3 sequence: CAWRKSPGLWTGELFF. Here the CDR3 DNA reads TGTGCCTGGAGAAAAAGTCCGGGACTATGGACCGGGGAGCTGTTTTTT.

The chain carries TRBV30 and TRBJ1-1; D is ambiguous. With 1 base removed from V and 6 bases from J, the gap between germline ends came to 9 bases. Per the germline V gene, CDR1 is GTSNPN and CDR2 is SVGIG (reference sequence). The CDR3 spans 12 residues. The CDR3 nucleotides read TGTGCCTGGAGTGGGTCGAGGTCTGAAGCTTTCTTT. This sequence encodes CAWSGSRSEAFF.

The chain's CDR3 is CASRSTVDETQYF. The CDR3 coding sequence is TGTGCCAGCAGATCAACAGTTGACGAGACCCAGTACTTC. The chain links TRBV5-4 to TRBJ2-5, with D unclear. The CDR3 length is 13 residues. The V gene's germline CDR1 is SGHNT and CDR2 YYREEE (reference sequence). Trimming shortened V by 5 bases and J by 5 bases, and 13 bases separated the two germline ends. The full variable domain, with the rest looked up from reference TRBV5-4 and TRBJ2-5, is ETGVTQSPTHLIKTRGQQVTLRCSSQSGHNTVSWYQQALGQGPQFIFQYYREEENGRGNFPPRFSGLQFPNYSSELNVNALELDDSALYLCASRSTVDETQYFGPGTRLLVL.

The CDR3 DNA follows: TGTGCCAGCTCCGGGGCGGGAGCGGGGCTCACCGGGGAGCTGTTTTTT. Translation gives CASSGAGAGLTGELFF. The chain joins TRBV9 to TRBJ2-2; TRBD2 matches at 7 bases. V lost 7 bases to trimming and J lost 4 bases; unmatched junction nucleotides: 13. The germline V gene encodes CDR1 SGDLS and CDR2 YYNGEE. This CDR3 has 16 amino acids.

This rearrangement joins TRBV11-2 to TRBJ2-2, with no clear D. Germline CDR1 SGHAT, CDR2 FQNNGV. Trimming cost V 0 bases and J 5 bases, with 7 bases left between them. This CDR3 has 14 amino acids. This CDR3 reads CASSLERATGELFF. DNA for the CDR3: TGTGCCAGCAGCTTAGAGAGAGCGACCGGGGAGCTGTTTTTT. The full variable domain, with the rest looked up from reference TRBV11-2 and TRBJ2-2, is EAGVAQSPRYKIIEKRQSVAFWCNPISGHATLYWYQQILGQGPKLLIQFQNNGVVDDSQLPKDRFSAERLKGVDSTLKIQPAKLEDSAVYLCASSLERATGELFFGEGSRLTVL.